This T cell receptor beta chain was observed in a study of Graves' ophthalmopathy and Graves' hyperthyroidism. This clonotype was seen repeatedly, ten times or more. Amplified TCR beta CDR3 regions were obtained using RNA transcripts as template. The first-round RT-PCR employed HTBI primers together with the Qiagen OneStep RT-PCR kit. A multiplex PCR was then performed as the second round. One entry per CDR3 protein, called by TCRdb with MiXCR from the multiplex PCR reads. This sample has roughly 400,000 distinct CDR3 sequences; less than 20% occur once, and the top ten carry roughly 7%. The germline gives CDR1 SEHNR, CDR2 FQNEAQ (reference sequence). This CDR3 is built from 14 residues. Trimming shortened V by 3 bases and J by 1 base, and 9 bases separated the two germline ends.

The receptor comes from a woman between 18 and 29 years old with stable Graves' hyperthyroidism. J is TRBJ1-2 and V is TRBV7-9, with D uncertain. What was sequenced was peripheral blood. CDR3 in amino acids: CASSFQPDNYGYTF. In DNA form, the CDR3 reads TGTGCCAGCAGCTTTCAGCCGGATAACTATGGCTACACCTTC.